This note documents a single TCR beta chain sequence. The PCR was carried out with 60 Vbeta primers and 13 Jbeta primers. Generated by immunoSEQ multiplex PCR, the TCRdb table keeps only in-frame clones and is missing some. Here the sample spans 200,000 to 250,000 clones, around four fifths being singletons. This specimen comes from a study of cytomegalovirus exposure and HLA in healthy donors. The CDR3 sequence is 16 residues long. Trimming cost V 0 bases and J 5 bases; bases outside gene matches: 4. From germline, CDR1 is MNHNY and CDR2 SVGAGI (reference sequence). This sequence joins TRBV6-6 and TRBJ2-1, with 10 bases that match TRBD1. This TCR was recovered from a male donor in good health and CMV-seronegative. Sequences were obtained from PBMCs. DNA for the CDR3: TGTGCCAGCAGTTACTCAGCCGGACAGGGGGACAATGAGCAGTTCTTC. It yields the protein CASSYSAGQGDNEQFF.